The clone carrying this T cell receptor (beta chain) was observed a few times. Antigen specificity is unknown. The data were obtained in a study of OX40 agonist ivuxolimab in advanced cancers. The germline gives CDR1 SGHVS, CDR2 FQNEAQ. The CDR3 extends over 15 amino acids. Trimming left V 5 bases short and J 2 bases short, with 13 bases between. Sequencing used immunoSEQ multiplex PCR; TCRdb keeps in-frame clones, though not all of them. This table has about 36,000 clones, 70% to 80% appearing once. Study-wide results and caveats: Blood T cells, both CD4+ and CD8+, expanded clonally by week 6 at 0.1 to 3.0 mg/kg.

The rearrangement links TRBV7-8 to TRBJ1-5, with a tentative D call TRBD1 (5 bases). Material: CD4+ or CD8+ T cells sorted from blood, obtained in a trial of the OX40 agonist ivuxolimab. The source is an adult with an advanced solid tumor such as melanoma, head and neck, liver or kidney cancer. CDR3 coding DNA: TGTGCCAGCAGCCCCAGGGATGAGGGCAATCAGCCCCAGCATTTT. Amino acids: CASSPRDEGNQPQHF.